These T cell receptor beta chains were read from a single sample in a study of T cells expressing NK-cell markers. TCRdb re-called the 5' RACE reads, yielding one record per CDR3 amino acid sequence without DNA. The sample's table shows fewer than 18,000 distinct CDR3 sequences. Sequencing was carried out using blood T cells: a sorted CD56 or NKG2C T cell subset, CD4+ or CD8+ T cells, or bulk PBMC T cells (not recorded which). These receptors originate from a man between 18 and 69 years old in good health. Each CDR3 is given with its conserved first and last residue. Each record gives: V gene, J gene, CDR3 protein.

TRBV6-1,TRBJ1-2,CASSDYRAPYGYTF
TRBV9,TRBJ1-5,CASSVNKSYSNQPQHF
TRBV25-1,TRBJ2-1,CASSDSGGLYNEQFF
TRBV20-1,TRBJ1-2,CSARGTGGASYTF
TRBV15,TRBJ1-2,CATAVGGLGGDYGYTF
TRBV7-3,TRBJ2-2,CASSLTGPAGGETGELFF
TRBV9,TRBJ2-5,CASSVLGDSQETQYF
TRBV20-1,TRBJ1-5,CSASLGQGVFQPQHF
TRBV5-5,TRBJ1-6,CASRSSSQGYNSPLHF
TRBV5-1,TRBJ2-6,CASNQGSPGANVLTF
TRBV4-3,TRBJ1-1,CASSQSRLTTEAFF
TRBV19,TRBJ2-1,CASSQLATGGYNEQFF
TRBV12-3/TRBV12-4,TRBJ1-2,CASSSSPGTAYGYTF
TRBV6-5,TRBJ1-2,CASSWGGYGYTF
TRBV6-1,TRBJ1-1,CASSEFTGGTEAFF
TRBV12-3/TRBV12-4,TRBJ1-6,CASSLSANGNSPLHF
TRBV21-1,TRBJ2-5,CASSNKDQETAQYF
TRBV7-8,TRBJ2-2,CASSRIMGAGELFF
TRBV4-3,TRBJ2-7,CASSQGYRDRYYEQYF
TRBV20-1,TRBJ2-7,CSASGHPFTYEQYF
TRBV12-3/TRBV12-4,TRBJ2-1,CASFGPVGGRIPYNEQFF
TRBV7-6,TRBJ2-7,CASSLDWGEPYEQYF
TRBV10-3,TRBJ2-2,CAAKPRLAGATGELFF
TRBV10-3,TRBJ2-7,CAISEQGQGAEQYF
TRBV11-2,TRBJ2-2,CASSLNTPGGGGELFF
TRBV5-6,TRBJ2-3,CASSLDISTDTQYF
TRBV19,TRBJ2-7,CASSAVAGFEYEQYF
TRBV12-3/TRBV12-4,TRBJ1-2,CASKLWGPGGYTF
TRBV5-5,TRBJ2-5,CASSLTGYQETQYF
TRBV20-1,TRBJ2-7,CSAAGTQDYEQYF
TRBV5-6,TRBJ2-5,CASRPNGVETQYF
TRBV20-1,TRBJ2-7,CSAIPPQGNYEQYF
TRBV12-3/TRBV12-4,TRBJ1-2,CASSLDAGGTDGYTF
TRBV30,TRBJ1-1,CAWMITGSGTEAFF
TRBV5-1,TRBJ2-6,CASSSSVSGANVLTF
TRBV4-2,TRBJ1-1,CASSQESGTSANTEAFF
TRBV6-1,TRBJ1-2,CASSPLGGNYGYTF
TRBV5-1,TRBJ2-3,CASSLASADTQYF
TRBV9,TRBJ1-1,CASSVRVEDTEAFF
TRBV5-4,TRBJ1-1,CASNLQPYTEAFF
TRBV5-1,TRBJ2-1,CASADRGYNEQFF
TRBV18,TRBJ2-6,CASSPPVDTFVLTF
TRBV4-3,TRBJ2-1,CASSQDSSPVEQFF
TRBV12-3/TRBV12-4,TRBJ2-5,CASKAGGGGDRETQYF
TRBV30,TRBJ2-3,CAGIHSNTDTQYF
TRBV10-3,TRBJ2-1,CAIRATGDNEQFF